The table lists the clone carrying this T cell receptor (beta chain) with a few counts. Antigen unknown. Method: immunoSEQ multiplex PCR; TCRdb's copy keeps in-frame clones and lacks some. The repertoire holds more than 50,000 clones, with approximately 79% as singletons. This specimen belongs to a study of T cell responses to AZD1222 COVID-19 vaccine. Study conclusions and caveats: A mostly white British donor set with more females was recruited, and clonal diversity was possibly underestimated.

This TCR was sampled from an adult in good health. This sample comprised peripheral blood, obtained on day 0 of MenACWY control vaccination.

CDR3 loop: CASNKAGGANSPLHF. Written as DNA, the CDR3 is TGTGCCAGCAACAAGGCAGGGGGCGCCAATTCACCCCTCCACTTT. This sequence joins TRBV2 and TRBJ1-6, with TRBD1 matching 8 bases. The CDR3 extends over 15 amino acids. The germline V gene encodes CDR1 SNHLY and CDR2 FYNNEI. J lost 7 bases, V lost 7 bases, and 9 bases had no gene match.